Following are 10 T cell receptor beta chains from one sample sequenced in a study of beta chain features in type 1 diabetes. Overall study findings and caveats: For Type 1 diabetes patients, all four CD4+ subsets carried TCRB CDR3s that were moderately but significantly shorter.

The antigens of these receptors remain unknown. Isolated RNA was reverse transcribed in full, so expressed TCRB transcripts were sequenced. Measured with immunoSEQ multiplex PCR; TCRdb has only the in-frame clones, and not every one. The sample includes roughly 300,000 clones, around 9% of them seen just once. The specimen sequenced was central memory CD4+ T cells from blood. Receptors originate from a man aged 25-45 years with type 1 diabetes.

This clone was seen ten or more times. The CDR3 here is CASSLGFEAFF. The CDR3 DNA follows: TGTGCCAGCAGCTTGGGCTTTGAAGCTTTCTTT. This chain joins TRBV7-2 and TRBJ1-1; no definite D call. Trimming cost V 3 bases and J 7 bases, with 6 bases left between them. Looked up from germline, CDR1 is SGHTA and CDR2 is FQGNSA. This CDR3 comprises 11 residues.

This clone was picked up a small number of times. This chain uses TRBV6-5 with TRBJ2-7; maybe TRBD2 (6 bases). Germline-derived CDR1 and CDR2 are MNHEY and SVGAGI. The V and J ends lost 2 bases and 0 bases respectively, with 8 bases between them. This CDR3 spans 14 amino acids. DNA for the CDR3: TGTGCCAGCAGTTACAGGCGGGGCTCCTACGAGCAGTACTTC. Encoded protein: CASSYRRGSYEQYF.

This clone has a handful of counts. The rearrangement links TRBV13 to TRBJ2-2, with D possibly matching TRBD2 (6 bases). The CDR3 totals 19 residues. Germline V gene lookup returns CDR1 PRHDT and CDR2 FYEKMQ (reference sequence). V was clipped by 6 bases and J by 2 bases, with 25 bases between them. The DNA of the CDR3 is TGTGCCAGCAGGCATGATTTGTTTTCCGGGGGAGTTAACACCGGGGAGCTGTTTTTT. Amino acid sequence: CASRHDLFSGGVNTGELFF.

This rearrangement joins TRBV4-3 to TRBJ2-1, with D unclear. CDR3 length: 15 amino acids. Between the trimmed V and J ends, which lost 4 bases and 5 bases, there was a span of 15 bases. CDR1 is LGHNA and CDR2 is YSLEER in the germline V gene. The CDR3 sequence is CASSPSYLDDNEQFF. CDR3 coding DNA: TGCGCCAGCAGCCCATCCTACCTTGACGACAATGAGCAGTTCTTC.

V usage is TRBV5-1 and J usage is TRBJ2-1; weak D call: TRBD2 (6 bases). This CDR3 spans 16 amino acids. V dropped 4 bases and J dropped 0 bases, with 14 bases sitting between them. CDR1 and CDR2 from the germline V gene are SGHRS and YFSETQ. CDR3 bases: TGCGCCAGCAGCCGATTAGCGGCCGCCTCCTACAATGAGCAGTTCTTC. It yields the protein CASSRLAAASYNEQFF.

This chain uses TRBV6-6 with TRBJ1-6; D is unclear. Germline V gives CDR1 MNHNY, CDR2 SVGAGI (reference sequence). This CDR3 is built from 14 residues. V was cut by 7 bases and J by 5 bases, with 12 bases left in between. Here the CDR3 reads CASTMDGNNSPLHF. The DNA for the CDR3 is TGTGCCAGCACCATGGACGGCAATAATTCACCCCTCCACTTT.

This clone was seen ten or more times. The chain recombines TRBV4-1 with TRBJ2-3; no reliable D call. This CDR3 region has 14 residues. Trimming left V 0 bases short and J 5 bases short, with 9 bases between. CDR1 and CDR2 (germline): MGHRA, YSYEKL. This chain's CDR3 is CASSQDTVGDTQYF. The DNA for the CDR3 is TGCGCCAGCAGCCAAGACACGGTGGGAGATACGCAGTATTTT.

This clone was counted a few times. This chain joins TRBV6-5 and TRBJ1-4; possible D gene TRBD1, 6 bases. Trimming pared 5 bases from V and 8 bases from J, leaving 18 bases between. CDR3 length equals 15 residues. Germline V gene sequence: CDR1 MNHEY, CDR2 SVGAGI. The CDR3 spells CASSPETGLREKLFF. CDR3 bases: TGTGCCAGCAGTCCAGAAACAGGGTTGCGGGAAAAACTGTTTTTT.

The genes are TRBV28 and TRBJ2-2, with TRBD2 matching 9 bases. CDR3 length: 16 residues. In germline, CDR1 is MDHEN, CDR2 SYDVKM. V shed 2 bases and J 5 bases; nucleotides not matched to a gene: 6. The CDR3 reads CASSLGLAGWTGELFF. As DNA, the CDR3 is TGTGCCAGCAGTTTAGGGCTAGCGGGGTGGACCGGGGAGCTGTTTTTT.

The V gene is TRBV28, the J gene TRBJ1-2; 12 nucleotides align to TRBD1. CDR1 and CDR2 (germline): MDHEN, SYDVKM. This CDR3 region has 15 residues. V trimming: 10 bases; J trimming: 3 bases; junction bases outside the gene matches: 9. The CDR3, as DNA: TGTGCCATCCTAACCGGGACAGGGGGCTACTATGGCTACACCTTC. This codes for CAILTGTGGYYGYTF.